This T cell receptor (beta chain) was identified in a study of T cell responses to AZD1222 COVID-19 vaccine. Points on this clone: Its matching antigen is unknown.

Trimming left V 5 bases short and J 0 bases short, with 7 bases between. The germline CDR1 and CDR2 sequences are SGHAT and FQNNGV. The CDR3 consists of 14 residues. Study-level results: Donors, mostly white British, included more females; clonal diversity was possibly underestimated.

The data were produced by immunoSEQ multiplex PCR, yet TCRdb's version contains in-frame clones alone and is incomplete. Among tens of thousands of clones, roughly nine tenths were seen once, and the ten largest hold approximately 30%. The material was peripheral blood, obtained 28 days after the second AZD1222 dose. This receptor was obtained from an adult who received the AZD1222 COVID-19 vaccine. The chain combines TRBV11-2 with TRBJ2-2; a possible D gene is TRBD2 (5 bases). The CDR3 here is CASSQLANTGELFF. The CDR3 DNA reads as TGTGCCAGCAGCCAACTAGCGAACACCGGGGAGCTGTTTTTT.